This T cell receptor beta chain originates from a study of blood T cell repertoires in COVID-19. Across the study: T cells, B-cell-depleted T cells, or PBMCs supplied cDNA or gDNA.

Per the original data handling: The assay estimated nucleated cells by amplifying reference gene primers. Some clones are missing from TCRdb's copy, which holds only in-frame ones; the method was immunoSEQ multiplex PCR. That table is the source of V, J and clone size, and D and trimming were worked out from the DNA. The repertoire holds roughly 310,000 clones, about 92% seen once, with 2.6% in the top ten. Germline-derived CDR1 and CDR2 are SGHAT and FQDESV (reference sequence). This CDR3 is 15 amino acids long. V lost 0 bases and J lost 0, with 7 bases in between. Those enrolled, adults aged roughly 18 to 89 years, came from around 25 US areas.

Specimen: PBMCs or T cells enriched from blood (not recorded which). This receptor was obtained from a man aged 60-69 years who had recovered from COVID-19. The J gene is TRBJ2-3, the V gene TRBV11-1, with TRBD2 as a possible D gene (6 bases). CDR3 in DNA: TGTGCCAGCAGCTTAGCAGCGGGCAGCACAGATACGCAGTATTTT. Translating gives CASSLAAGSTDTQYF.